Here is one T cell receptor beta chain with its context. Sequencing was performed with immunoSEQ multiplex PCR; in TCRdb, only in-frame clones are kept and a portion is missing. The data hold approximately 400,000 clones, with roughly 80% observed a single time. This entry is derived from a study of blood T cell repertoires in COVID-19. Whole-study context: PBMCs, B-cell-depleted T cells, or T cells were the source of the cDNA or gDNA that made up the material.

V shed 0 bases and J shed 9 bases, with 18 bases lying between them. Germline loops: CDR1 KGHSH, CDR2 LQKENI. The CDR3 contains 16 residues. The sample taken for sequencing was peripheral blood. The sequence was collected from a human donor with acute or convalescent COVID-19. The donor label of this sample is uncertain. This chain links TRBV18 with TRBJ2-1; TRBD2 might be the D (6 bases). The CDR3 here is CASSPPGTLSGGEQFF. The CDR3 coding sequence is TGTGCCAGCTCACCACCGGGGACTCTATCTGGGGGTGAGCAGTTCTTC.